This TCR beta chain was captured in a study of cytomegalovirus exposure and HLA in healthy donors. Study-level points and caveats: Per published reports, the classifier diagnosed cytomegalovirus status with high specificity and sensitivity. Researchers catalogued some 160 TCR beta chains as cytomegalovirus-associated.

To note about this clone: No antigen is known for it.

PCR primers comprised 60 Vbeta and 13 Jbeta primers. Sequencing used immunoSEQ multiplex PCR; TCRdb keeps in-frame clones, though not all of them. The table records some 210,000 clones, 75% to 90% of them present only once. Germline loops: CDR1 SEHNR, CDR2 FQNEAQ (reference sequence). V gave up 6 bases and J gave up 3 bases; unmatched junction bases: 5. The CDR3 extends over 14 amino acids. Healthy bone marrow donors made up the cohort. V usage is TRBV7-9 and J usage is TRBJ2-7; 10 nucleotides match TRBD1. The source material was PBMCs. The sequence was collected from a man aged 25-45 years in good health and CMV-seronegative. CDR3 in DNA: TGTGCCAGCAGGCGACAGGGGGCAAACTACGAGCAGTACTTC. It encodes CASRRQGANYEQYF.